This T cell receptor beta chain originates from a study of blood T cell repertoires in COVID-19. The assay was immunoSEQ multiplex PCR, and TCRdb's table has in-frame clones only and misses some. The table lists over 75,000 clones, 90% to 95% of them singletons. The CDR3 contains 14 residues. CDR1 is KGHDR, CDR2 SFDVKD, per germline. V was pared by 9 bases and J by 7 bases, with 4 bases of the junction left unmatched. This sequence was found in a man aged 60 to 75 with acute or convalescent COVID-19. The genes are TRBV24-1 and TRBJ2-1, with 14 bases aligning to TRBD2. Sequenced material: peripheral blood. CDR3 sequence reads: CATRGLAGGNEQFF. CDR3 coding DNA: TGTGCCACCCGAGGACTAGCGGGAGGAAATGAGCAGTTCTTC.